This is a list of T cell receptor beta chains from one sample in a study of regulatory T cells in long-lasting Graves disease. TCRdb used MiXCR to reprocess the multiplex PCR reads, holding one entry per CDR3 protein. The table lists a few hundred thousand distinct CDR3 sequences, approximately 23% of them singletons. Sequenced here: peripheral blood mononuclear cells (PBMCs), sampled when the disease was refractory, from a patient treated with antithyroid drugs. These receptors were collected from a woman aged 40-49 years with Graves disease. CDR3s include the opening cysteine and the closing phenylalanine or tryptophan. D genes are given only for firm matches. Size is omitted from some rows. Given values are once, few, many or a class for expanded clones.

D	V	size	J	CDR3	DNA
TRBD2	TRBV6-1	-	TRBJ2-1	CASISGTSGTYNEQFF	TGTGCCAGCATCAGCGGGACTAGCGGAACCTACAATGAGCAGTTCTTC
-	TRBV12-3/TRBV12-4	-	TRBJ1-5	CASSLAGIGQPQHF	TGTGCCAGCAGTTTAGCAGGGATCGGCCAGCCCCAGCATTTT
-	TRBV11-2	many	TRBJ1-1	CASGWALMNTEAFF	TGTGCCAGCGGTTGGGCCCTAATGAACACTGAAGCTTTCTTT
-	TRBV19	-	TRBJ1-5	CASTPLFRRASNQPQHF	TGTGCCAGTACCCCCCTGTTTCGGAGGGCTAGCAATCAGCCCCAGCATTTT
-	TRBV10-2	-	TRBJ2-2	CASSEGTPRRAGELFF	TGCGCCAGCAGTGAGGGGACCCCGCGGCGCGCCGGGGAGCTGTTTTTT
-	TRBV28	many	TRBJ2-5	CASSLLDPMKTQYF	TGTGCCAGCAGTTTACTGGACCCAATGAAGACCCAGTACTTC
-	TRBV18	few	TRBJ2-7	CASSLMQEYEQYF	TGTGCCAGCTCACTAATGCAGGAGTACGAGCAGTACTTC
-	TRBV28	many	TRBJ2-7	CASSPLDREGPEQYF	TGTGCCAGCAGCCCACTGGACAGGGAGGGACCCGAGCAGTACTTC
-	TRBV12-3/TRBV12-4	many	TRBJ1-5	CASGPGFQPQHF	TGTGCCAGCGGACCCGGTTTTCAGCCCCAGCATTTT
TRBD2	TRBV28	many	TRBJ2-5	CASSPTGRLAGGGETQYF	TGTGCCAGCAGTCCGACGGGCCGACTAGCGGGAGGGGGAGAGACCCAGTACTTC
TRBD1	TRBV20-1	-	TRBJ1-1	CRPGTANTEAFF	TGCAGACCAGGGACAGCAAACACTGAAGCTTTCTTT
TRBD2	TRBV29-1	many	TRBJ2-5	CSVETSGSGTQYF	TGCAGCGTTGAGACTAGCGGGAGCGGGACCCAGTACTTC
TRBD1	TRBV30	few	TRBJ1-5	CAWSRGQGYQPQHF	TGTGCCTGGAGCCGTGGACAGGGATATCAGCCCCAGCATTTT
-	TRBV28	many	TRBJ1-2	CASSLFPQGYTF	TGTGCCAGCAGTTTATTCCCTCAGGGCTACACCTTC
TRBD2	TRBV11-2	-	TRBJ2-2	CASSRIALLAGALTGELLF	TGTGCCAGCAGCCGAATTGCGTTACTAGCGGGAGCCCTCACCGGGGAGCTGCTTTTT
-	TRBV4-1	-	TRBJ2-5	CASSQDWAGETQYF	TGCGCCAGCAGCCAAGATTGGGCGGGAGAGACCCAGTACTTC
TRBD1	TRBV28	-	TRBJ1-4	CASSFPGLKPGQATERLFF	TGTGCCAGCAGTTTCCCAGGGCTAAAACCGGGACAGGCGACTGAAAGACTGTTTTTT
TRBD1	TRBV7-3	-	TRBJ2-1	CASSRNDRVGHNEQFF	TGTGCCAGCAGCCGGAACGACAGGGTTGGACACAATGAGCAGTTCTTC
-	TRBV6-1	many	TRBJ1-6	CAIWGETYNSPLHF	TGTGCCATCTGGGGAGAGACCTATAATTCACCCCTCCACTTT
-	TRBV5-1	many	TRBJ1-1	CASSSQGMNTEAFF	TGTGCCAGCAGTTCACAGGGTATGAACACTGAAGCTTTCTTT
TRBD1	TRBV28	few	TRBJ1-2	CASRLTGGGYGYTF	TGTGCCAGCAGGCTGACAGGGGGCGGCTATGGCTACACCTTC
-	TRBV11-2	few	TRBJ2-1	CASSYGKKSSYNEQFF	TGTGCCAGCAGCTATGGGAAGAAGAGCTCCTACAATGAGCAGTTCTTC